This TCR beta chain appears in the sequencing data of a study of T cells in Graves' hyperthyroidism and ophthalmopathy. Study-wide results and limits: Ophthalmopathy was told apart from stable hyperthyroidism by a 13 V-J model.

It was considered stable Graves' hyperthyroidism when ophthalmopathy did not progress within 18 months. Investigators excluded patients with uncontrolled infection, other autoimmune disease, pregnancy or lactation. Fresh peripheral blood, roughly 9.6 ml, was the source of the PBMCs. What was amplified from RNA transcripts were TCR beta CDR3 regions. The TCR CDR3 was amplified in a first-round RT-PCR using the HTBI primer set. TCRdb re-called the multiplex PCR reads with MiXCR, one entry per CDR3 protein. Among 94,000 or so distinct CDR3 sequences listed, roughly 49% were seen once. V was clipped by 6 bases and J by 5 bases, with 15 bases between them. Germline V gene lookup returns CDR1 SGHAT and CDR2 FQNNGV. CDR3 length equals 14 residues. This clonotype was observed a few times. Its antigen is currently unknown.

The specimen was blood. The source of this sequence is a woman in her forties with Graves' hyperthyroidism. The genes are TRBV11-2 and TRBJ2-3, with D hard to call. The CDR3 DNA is TGTGCCAGCAGACCTATTCCAGGTCTAGATACGCAGTATTTT. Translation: CASRPIPGLDTQYF.